This TCR beta chain was retrieved from a study of blood T cell repertoires in COVID-19. CDR1 MNHEY and CDR2 SVGAGI come from the germline V gene. Trimming took 3 bases from V and 2 from J, leaving 8 bases between them. The CDR3 consists of 14 residues. Original data processing: Estimates of nucleated cell counts were drawn from the amplification of reference gene primers. Clones were read by immunoSEQ multiplex PCR, and TCRdb kept only the in-frame ones, dropping some. The V and J calls and clone size come from that table; D and trimming were worked out from the DNA. Of fewer than 200,000 clones listed, more than 75% are singletons. This clone was counted between two and nine times.

The sequence came from a woman in her fifties or sixties with active or convalescent COVID-19. This chain joins TRBV6-5 and TRBJ1-5; D is undetermined. Sequenced material: peripheral blood. CDR3 in DNA: TGTGCCAGCAGTTATTCGTTCGGCAATCAGCCCCAGCATTTT. Amino acid sequence: CASSYSFGNQPQHF.